This TCR beta chain was recovered during a study of T cell changes during pregnancy in multiple sclerosis. V shed 2 bases and J 7 bases; nucleotides not matched to a gene: 3. The CDR3 consists of 15 residues. In germline, CDR1 is MNHEY, CDR2 SVGAGI. TCRdb's copy holds only in-frame clones and misses some; the assay was immunoSEQ multiplex PCR. The sample yields roughly 72,000 clones, around nine tenths seen once. This TCR was sampled from a female donor with multiple sclerosis, enrolled in a pregnancy study. The chain employs TRBV6-5 and TRBJ1-4; 11 positions match TRBD1. The sample in question was CD4+ T cells from peripheral blood mononuclear cells, obtained before pregnancy. Here the CDR3 DNA reads TGTGCCAGCAGTTACGGACAGGGGGCGGGTGAAAAACTGTTTTTT. Encoded protein: CASSYGQGAGEKLFF.